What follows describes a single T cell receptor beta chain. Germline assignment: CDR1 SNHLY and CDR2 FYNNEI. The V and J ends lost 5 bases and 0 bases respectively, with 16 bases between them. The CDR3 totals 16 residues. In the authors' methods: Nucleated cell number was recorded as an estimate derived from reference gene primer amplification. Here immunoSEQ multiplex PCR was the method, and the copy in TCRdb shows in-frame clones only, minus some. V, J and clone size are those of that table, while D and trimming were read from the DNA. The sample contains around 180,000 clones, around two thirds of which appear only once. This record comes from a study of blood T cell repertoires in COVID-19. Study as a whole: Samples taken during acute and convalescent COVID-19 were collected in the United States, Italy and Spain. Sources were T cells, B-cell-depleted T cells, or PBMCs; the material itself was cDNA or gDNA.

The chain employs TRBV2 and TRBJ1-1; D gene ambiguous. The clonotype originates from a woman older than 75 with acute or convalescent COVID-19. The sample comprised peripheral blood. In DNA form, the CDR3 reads TGTGCCAGCAGTCCACTCAGGAACAGAGTGAACACTGAAGCTTTCTTT. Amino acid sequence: CASSPLRNRVNTEAFF.